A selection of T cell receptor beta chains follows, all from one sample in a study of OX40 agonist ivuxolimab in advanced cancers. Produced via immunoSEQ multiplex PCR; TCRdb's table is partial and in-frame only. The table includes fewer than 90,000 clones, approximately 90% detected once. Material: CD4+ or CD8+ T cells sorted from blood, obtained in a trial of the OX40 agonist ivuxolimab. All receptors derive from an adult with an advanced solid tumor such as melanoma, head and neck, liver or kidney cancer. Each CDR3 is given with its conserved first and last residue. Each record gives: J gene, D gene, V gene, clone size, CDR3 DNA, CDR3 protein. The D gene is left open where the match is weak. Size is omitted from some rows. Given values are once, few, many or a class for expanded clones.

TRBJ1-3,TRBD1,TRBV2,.,TGTGCCAGCAGGACAGGGTTATCTGGAAACACCATATATTTT,CASRTGLSGNTIYF
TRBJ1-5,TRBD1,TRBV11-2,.,TGTGCCAGCAGCCGGACAGGGAACAATCAGCCCCAGCATTTT,CASSRTGNNQPQHF
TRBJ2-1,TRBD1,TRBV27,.,TGTGCCAGCAAGGGGGCAGGTCCTTACAATGAGCAGTTCTTC,CASKGAGPYNEQFF
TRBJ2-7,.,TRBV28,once,TGTGCCAGCAGTTTACCCCAGGTGGGGGCAGTTACGAGCCGGCAGTACTTC,CASSLPQVGAVTSRQYF
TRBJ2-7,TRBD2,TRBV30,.,TGTGCCTGGAGTCTCATCTCCGGACTAGCGGGAGGGGGAGAGCAGTACTTC,CAWSLISGLAGGGEQYF
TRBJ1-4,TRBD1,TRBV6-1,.,TGTGCCAGCAGTGCAGGGACAGATAATGAAAAACTGTTTTTT,CASSAGTDNEKLFF
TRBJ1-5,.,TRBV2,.,TGTGCCAGCAGTGAAGTGACAGGCGGCGGGCCCCAGCATTTT,CASSEVTGGGPQHF
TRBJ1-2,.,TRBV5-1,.,TGCGCCAGCAGCTTGGTTGGAGGCCGGGGCTACACCTTC,CASSLVGGRGYTF
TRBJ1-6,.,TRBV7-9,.,TGTGCCAGCAGCTTAGCAGGGGTTTCACCCCTCCACTTT,CASSLAGVSPLHF
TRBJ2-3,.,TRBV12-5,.,TGTGCTAGTGGCCAAAGGACCCCTACTAGGGATACGCAGTATTTT,CASGQRTPTRDTQYF
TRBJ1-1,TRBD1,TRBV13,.,TGTGCCAGCAGCCCAGGGGGAACTGAAGCTTTCTTT,CASSPGGTEAFF
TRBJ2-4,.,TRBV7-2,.,TGTGCCAGCAAACGGGAAGTCATTCAGTACTTC,CASKREVIQYF
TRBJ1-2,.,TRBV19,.,TGTGCCAGTAGTCCCAGGGGTAACTATGGCTACACCTTC,CASSPRGNYGYTF
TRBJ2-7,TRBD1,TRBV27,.,TGTGCCAGCAGTAGCGGGACAGGGGGTTTGACCTACGAGCAGTACTTC,CASSSGTGGLTYEQYF
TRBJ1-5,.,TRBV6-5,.,TGTGCCAGCAGACCTCCGGGATTGGGTAATCAGCCCCAGCATTTT,CASRPPGLGNQPQHF
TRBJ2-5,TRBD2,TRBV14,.,TGTGCCAGCAGCCAAGAACTAGCGGGAGAGTCGGAGACCCAGTACTTC,CASSQELAGESETQYF
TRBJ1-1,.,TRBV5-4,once,TGTGCCAGCAGCTTTATGAACACTGAAGCTTTCTTT,CASSFMNTEAFF
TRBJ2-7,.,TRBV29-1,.,TGCAGCGTTTCCCGGGGCGCTTACGAGCAGTACTTC,CSVSRGAYEQYF
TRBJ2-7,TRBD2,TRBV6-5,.,TGTGCCAGCAGTTACCCGGCGGGAGGGCCCCACGAGCAGTACTTC,CASSYPAGGPHEQYF
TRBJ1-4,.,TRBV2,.,TGTGCCAGCACGGACGACAGTGAAAAACTGTTTTTT,CASTDDSEKLFF
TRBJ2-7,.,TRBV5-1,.,TGCGCCAGCAGCATGGAGGCCTCCAGGGGTGGGAGCTCCTACGAGCAGTACTTC,CASSMEASRGGSSYEQYF
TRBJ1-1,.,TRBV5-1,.,TGCGCCAGCAGTAATACAGGAGACACTGAAGCTTTCTTT,CASSNTGDTEAFF
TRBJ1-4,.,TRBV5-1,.,TGCGCCAGCAGGGTCATCTCAACTAATGAAAAACTGTTTTTT,CASRVISTNEKLFF
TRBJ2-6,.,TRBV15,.,TGTGCCACCAGCAGGGACATTCTGATCTCTGGGGCCAACGTCCTGACTTTC,CATSRDILISGANVLTF